The 22 T cell receptor beta chains in this list originate from one sample, sequenced in a study of spatial heterogeneity in lung cancer. Regarding the study as a whole: Expanded intratumoral alpha and beta TCR counts tracked tumor mutation counts.

No antigen is known for these receptors. As for time point: sample taken at primary tumor resection. Via MiXCR, TCRdb re-called the 5' RACE reads, giving one row per CDR3 protein. The data show 1,500 to 1,800 distinct CDR3 sequences, over 5.5% seen once. Sequenced here: lung tumor tissue, sampled at surgery. These receptors all come from a female donor with early-stage non-small cell lung cancer.

This clonotype counts as medium-sized. This beta chain is a stray read from a library made for alpha chains; its abundance is not meaningful. J is TRBJ2-2 and V is TRBV3-1; weak D call: TRBD1 (6 bases). Trimming removed 2 bases from V and 2 bases from J, with 15 bases in between. This CDR3 is built from 17 residues. From germline, CDR1 is LGHDT and CDR2 YNNKEL (reference sequence). The CDR3 nucleotides are TGTGCCAGCAGCCAACCCACCGGGACATATAACACCGGGGAGCTGTTTTTT. As protein: CASSQPTGTYNTGELFF.

This clonotype rates as medium-sized. Since the library was made to target alpha chains, this beta chain is a stray read and its abundance is not meaningful. The J gene is TRBJ2-7, the V gene TRBV7-9; TRBD2 agrees at 8 bases. Germline V gives CDR1 SEHNR, CDR2 FQNEAQ (reference sequence). V shed 4 bases and J 6 bases; nucleotides not matched to a gene: 5. This CDR3 contains 13 residues. CDR3 coding DNA: TGTGCCAGCAGCTCCGGGACTAGAGGCGAGCAGTACTTC. This codes for CASSSGTRGEQYF.

Turning to this clonotype: For a library built for alpha chains, this beta chain is a stray read; little rests on its size. The chain carries TRBV6-5 and TRBJ1-5, with a possible D match to TRBD1 (6 bases). This CDR3 is built from 16 residues. The germline V gene encodes CDR1 MNHEY and CDR2 SVGAGI. V dropped 6 bases and J dropped 0 bases, with 15 bases sitting between them. The CDR3 is CASSPVGGHSNQPQHF. The CDR3, as DNA: TGTGCCAGCAGCCCCGTCGGGGGGCATAGCAATCAGCCCCAGCATTTT.

In its sample, this clonotype ranks as medium-sized. For a library built for alpha chains, this beta chain is a stray read; little rests on its size. The chain is built from TRBV12-3 or TRBV12-4 and TRBJ2-1, with TRBD1 matching 10 bases. The CDR3 is 16 residues long. The trim removed 3 bases at V and 5 bases at J, leaving 7 bases unmatched. The CDR3 region is CASSLPGTGVNNEQFF. The DNA for the CDR3 is TGTGCCAGCAGTTTGCCCGGGACAGGGGTTAACAATGAGCAGTTCTTC.

Within the sample, this clonotype is medium-sized. For a library built for alpha chains, this beta chain is a stray read; little rests on its size. The chain couples TRBV2 to TRBJ1-5, with TRBD1 identical over 8 bases. The CDR3 runs 14 residues. Germline CDR1 and CDR2: SNHLY and FYNNEI. Losses at the gene ends were 5 bases for V and 7 bases for J; bases not matched to a gene: 7. As DNA, the CDR3 is TGTGCCAGCAGTACCCCAGGGGGCTGGCAGCCCCAGCATTTT. This gives the protein CASSTPGGWQPQHF.

A remark on this clonotype: This beta chain slipped into a library made for alpha chains as a stray read, so its size is not meaningful. The chain recombines TRBV28 with TRBJ1-5, with TRBD1 matching over 7 bases. This CDR3 is 16 amino acids long. The germline gives CDR1 MDHEN, CDR2 SYDVKM. The ends lost 6 bases at V and 1 base at J; junction bases unmatched: 9. The CDR3 region has the DNA TGTGCCAGCAGGCTCCTAGACAGGGTGAGCAATCAGCCCCAGCATTTT. Protein: CASRLLDRVSNQPQHF.

This clonotype is judged medium-sized. Found in a library prepared for alpha chains, this beta chain is an off-target read, and its abundance has little meaning. The chain joins TRBV7-2 to TRBJ1-2; tentatively, D is TRBD1 (5 bases). The CDR3 extends over 13 amino acids. The V and J ends lost 3 bases and 6 bases respectively, with 11 bases between them. Germline CDR1 SGHTA, CDR2 FQGNSA. CDR3 coding DNA: TGTGCCAGCAGCTTCACCCAGGGAAATGGCTACACCTTC. Protein sequence: CASSFTQGNGYTF.

This clonotype was observed a few times. Since the library was made to target alpha chains, this beta chain is a stray read and its abundance is not meaningful. The chain carries TRBV6-5 and TRBJ2-5; no reliable D call. V lost 5 bases to trimming and J lost 4 bases, with 11 bases between them. Germline CDR1 MNHEY, CDR2 SVGAGI. The CDR3 extends over 13 amino acids. The CDR3, as DNA: TGTGCCAGCAGTCAGCTTTCGGCAGAGACCCAGTACTTC. Its protein is CASSQLSAETQYF.

This clonotype is medium-sized in the sample. This beta chain came through as a stray read in a library set up for alpha chains, and its size says little. V and J are TRBV12-3 or TRBV12-4 and TRBJ2-2; D not certain. V lost 5 bases and J 3 bases, leaving 13 bases between the germline ends. This CDR3 comprises 15 residues. The CDR3 DNA reads as TGTGCCAGCAGTCCTGCCGGCTTGGACACCGGGGAGCTGTTTTTT. It encodes CASSPAGLDTGELFF.

Sample share makes this clonotype medium-sized. This beta chain is off target for a library built for alpha chains, so its abundance means little. The rearrangement uses TRBV10-3 and TRBJ2-7; 8 bases are shared with TRBD1. Germline trimming cut 5 bases from V and 4 bases from J; bases unmatched to any gene: 7. Germline V CDR1 and CDR2: ENHRY, SYGVKD. This CDR3 contains 14 residues. The chain's CDR3 is CAISSGTGVYEQYF. The CDR3 DNA is TGTGCCATCAGTTCCGGGACAGGAGTTTACGAGCAGTACTTC.

As concerns this clonotype: This beta chain is a stray read from a library made for alpha chains; its abundance is not meaningful. V gene TRBV7-3 combines with J gene TRBJ2-2; D gene unclear. V gave up 0 bases and J gave up 1 base, with 6 bases separating them. CDR1 SGHTA and CDR2 FQGTGA come from the germline V gene. The CDR3 is 15 amino acids. The CDR3 protein is CASSLTYGNTGELFF. The CDR3 DNA reads TGTGCCAGCAGCTTAACGTACGGGAACACCGGGGAGCTGTTTTTT.

This clonotype is labeled medium-sized (0.01 to 0.1%). Within a library made for alpha chains, this beta chain is off target, and its count is uninformative. This rearrangement joins TRBV7-3 to TRBJ1-1, with D maybe TRBD1 (6 bases). There are 15 residues in the CDR3. The germline V gene encodes CDR1 SGHTA and CDR2 FQGTGA. V was shortened by 2 bases and J by 4 bases, with 14 bases between the two germline ends. The CDR3: CASSLGTQGSTEAFF. The DNA of the CDR3 is TGTGCCAGCAGCTTAGGAACACAGGGTAGCACTGAAGCTTTCTTT.

This clonotype is labeled as medium-sized (0.01 to 0.1%). This beta chain lies outside the target of a library built for alpha chains; its clone size means little. The rearrangement links TRBV5-1 to TRBJ2-5; D is unresolved. V shed 0 bases and J shed 2 bases, with 11 bases lying between them. The CDR3 spans 15 residues. Germline CDR1 and CDR2: SGHRS and YFSETQ. The CDR3 DNA is TGCGCCAGCAGCTTGGTAGGGTTGATTCAAGAGACCCAGTACTTC. It translates to CASSLVGLIQETQYF.

In this sample, this clonotype is medium-sized. This beta chain lies outside the target of a library built for alpha chains; its clone size means little. The rearrangement joins TRBV28 to TRBJ2-7, with 7 bases aligning to TRBD1. This CDR3 comprises 12 residues. V shed 8 bases and J 4 bases; nucleotides not matched to a gene: 5. Germline assignment: CDR1 MDHEN and CDR2 SYDVKM. DNA of the CDR3: TGTGCCAGCGGGGGACAGCCGTACGAGCAGTACGTC. It codes for CASGGQPYEQYV.

Relative to its sample, this clonotype is medium-sized. This beta chain came through as a stray read in a library set up for alpha chains, and its size says little. The rearrangement joins TRBV6-2 or TRBV6-3 to TRBJ1-5, with 8 nucleotides matching TRBD1. The CDR3 consists of 15 residues. The V segment lost 10 bases and the J segment 3 bases; nucleotides outside the gene matches: 11. From germline, CDR1 is MNHEY and CDR2 SVGEGT. Here the CDR3 reads CATRPRDRPNQPQHF. The CDR3, as DNA: TGTGCCACCCGCCCCCGGGACAGGCCCAATCAGCCCCAGCATTTT.

This clonotype was seen many times. This beta chain is off target for a library built for alpha chains, so its abundance means little. The chain has TRBV9 and TRBJ1-5; D is undetermined. Trimming cost V 0 bases and J 9 bases, with 10 bases left between them. Germline CDR1 reads SGDLS; CDR2 reads YYNGEE. This CDR3 region has 13 residues. CDR3 in DNA: TGTGCCAGCAGCGTAGGGGTAGGTAGGCCCCAGCATTTT. This encodes CASSVGVGRPQHF.

Only a few counts were recorded for this clonotype. This beta chain appears as a stray read in a library generated for alpha chains; its size is not informative. The CDR3 DNA follows: TGCAGTGCTAGAGACCTGACTAGCGGGAGGGCCTCGTACGAGCAGTACTTC. Its protein product is CSARDLTSGRASYEQYF. The rearrangement links TRBV20-1 to TRBJ2-7; 14 bases are a match to TRBD2. V dropped 0 bases and J dropped 4; count of bases not matched to a gene: 8. The CDR3 is 17 amino acids. CDR1 and CDR2 (germline): DFQATT, SNEGSKA (reference sequence).

Turning to this clonotype: This beta chain is off target for a library built for alpha chains, so its abundance means little. The rearrangement joins TRBV12-3 or TRBV12-4 to TRBJ1-1; no firm D call. Trimming took 7 bases from V and 0 from J, leaving 15 bases between them. This CDR3 comprises 15 residues. CDR3 sequence reads: CASTPPGQMNTEAFF. The CDR3 nucleotides read TGTGCCAGCACCCCACCTGGGCAGATGAACACTGAAGCTTTCTTT.

The table lists this clonotype with a few counts. With the library built for alpha chains, this beta chain is off target and its frequency is not meaningful. The chain has TRBV7-2 and TRBJ2-2; the D is unclear. Trimming stripped 4 bases from V and 5 bases from J, with 8 bases between. The length of the CDR3 is 13 residues. Germline V gene lookup returns CDR1 SGHTA and CDR2 FQGNSA. CDR3 sequence: CASSSSVTGELFF. CDR3 DNA: TGTGCCAGCAGCTCGAGCGTTACCGGGGAGCTGTTTTTT.

This clonotype was observed a handful of times. This beta chain appears as a stray read in a library generated for alpha chains; its size is not informative. The chain employs TRBV12-3 or TRBV12-4 and TRBJ1-5; D remains ambiguous. The CDR3 has 13 amino acids. The V end was cut by 5 bases, the J end by 7 bases, with 12 bases between. The CDR3 is CASSLGNQQPQHF. In nucleotides, the CDR3 is TGTGCCAGCAGTCTCGGAAATCAGCAGCCCCAGCATTTT.

This clonotype is judged medium-sized (0.01 to 0.1%). The library was built for alpha chains, so this beta chain is an off-target read and its size means little. The rearrangement uses TRBV5-1 and TRBJ2-7, with 13 nucleotides matching TRBD2. With 3 bases clipped from V and 2 bases from J, the junction kept 8 bases outside the gene matches. Germline-derived CDR1 and CDR2 are SGHRS and YFSETQ. The CDR3 runs to 17 residues. The CDR3 sequence is CASSWGTSGTSTYEQYF. The CDR3 nucleotides are TGCGCCAGCAGCTGGGGGACTAGCGGGACTTCCACCTACGAGCAGTACTTC. The whole variable domain, remainder taken from reference TRBV5-1 and TRBJ2-7, is KAGVTQTPRYLIKTRGQQVTLSCSPISGHRSVSWYQQTPGQGLQFLFEYFSETQRNKGNFPGRFSGRQFSNSRSEMNVSTLELGDSALYLCASSWGTSGTSTYEQYFGPGTRLTVT.

Sample share makes this clonotype medium-sized. Within a library made for alpha chains, this beta chain is off target, and its count is uninformative. The chain combines TRBV9 with TRBJ2-3; D unresolved. Trimming left V 3 bases short and J 7 bases short, with 6 bases between. The germline CDR1 and CDR2 sequences are SGDLS and YYNGEE. The CDR3 runs 11 residues. CDR3 amino acids: CASSDSHTQYF. DNA of the CDR3: TGTGCCAGCAGCGATTCTCATACGCAGTATTTT.